This T cell receptor beta chain was sequenced in a study of molecular identifiers for immune sequencing clone quantification. General study findings and limits: For highly expanded clones, sizes could be underestimated when identical TCR molecules share a barcode. Jurkat TCR RNA spiked in from one cell could reportedly be detected among approximately 1 million naive cells. Clones exceeding 20 RNA copies carried over 97% of effector molecules but under 1% of naive-cell molecules.

This clonotype has a count of ten or more. Its specificity is not known. V was trimmed by 5 bases and J by 0 bases, leaving 13 bases between them. The CDR3 loop spans 15 amino acids. CDR1 and CDR2 (germline): MDHEN, SYDVKM. TCRdb independently ran MiXCR on the PCR reads; one entry per CDR3 protein. The table has tens of thousands of distinct CDR3 sequences, approximately 22% seen once. This sequence originates from a human donor in good health. Some libraries in this study had Jurkat cell RNA spiked in. The gene calls are TRBV28 and TRBJ1-1; D is perhaps TRBD1 (5 bases). Sample: naive CD8+ T cells from blood, with Jurkat cell RNA spiked in. Subset described: FACS-sorted CD8+CD4-CCR7+CD45RA+ naive T cells. The CDR3 reads CASSERGVMNTEAFF. CDR3 DNA sequence: TGTGCCAGCAGTGAAAGAGGGGTGATGAACACTGAAGCTTTCTTT.